The 13 T cell receptor beta chains presented below share a single source sample, sequenced in a study of blood T cells in healthy people across ages. A second PCR of roughly 6 to 12 cycles used a sample-barcoded 5' primer and a J-beta primer mix. TCRdb itself ran the 5' RACE reads through MiXCR, one entry per CDR3 protein. The table lists under 2,000,000 distinct CDR3 sequences, about 49% of them singletons. Material for sequencing was blood. Receptor source: a woman aged 40 to 50 in good health.

This sequence joins TRBV6-2 or TRBV6-3 and TRBJ2-5; unclear D gene. This CDR3 has 12 amino acids. Trimming shortened V by 2 bases and J by 5 bases, and 6 bases separated the two germline ends. CDR1 MNHEY and CDR2 SVGEGT come from the germline V gene. The CDR3 spells CASSYGHETQYF. CDR3 DNA sequence: TGTGCCAGCAGTTACGGTCATGAGACCCAGTACTTC.

This clonotype came up a few times. The rearrangement joins TRBV20-1 to TRBJ2-5; tentative D call: TRBD1 (5 bases). Germline V gene data show CDR1 as DFQATT and CDR2 as SNEGSKA (reference sequence). The ends were cut back, 6 bases at V and 5 bases at J, with 22 bases in the middle. CDR3 length: 15 residues. In DNA form, the CDR3 reads TGCAGTGCGTGTCCCACAGGTGCTGGGATGGAGACCCAGTACTTC. It translates to CSACPTGAGMETQYF.

The J gene is TRBJ2-1, the V gene TRBV5-1; TRBD1 aligns across 7 bases. The J call may be wrong; the DNA end is better matched by TRBJ2-7. Germline lookup yields CDR1 SGHRS and CDR2 YFSETQ. CDR3 length: 19 amino acids. Here the CDR3 reads CASSLGLLNTGDIYNEQYF. Written as DNA, the CDR3 is TGCGCCAGCAGCTTGGGCCTACTAAATACAGGGGATATCTACAATGAGCAGTACTTC.

Note on this clonotype: At one of its ends the junction is not consistent with the germline gene, which may arise from a read error. The rearrangement joins TRBV7-2 to TRBJ2-7, with D perhaps matching TRBD1 (5 bases). Germline loops: CDR1 SGHTA, CDR2 FQGNSA. This CDR3 comprises 13 residues. The CDR3 bases are TGTGCCAGCAGCGTAGCTAGGGGTGACGAGCAGTACTTC. This encodes CASSVARGDEQYF.

V and J are TRBV6-6 and TRBJ2-1; 12 bases map to TRBD2. The CDR3 has 13 residues. Germline V CDR1 and CDR2: MNHNY, SVGAGI (reference sequence). CDR3 residues: CAGRLAGAVEQFF. The CDR3 nucleotides are TGTGCAGGGAGACTAGCGGGGGCAGTTGAGCAGTTCTTC.

The J gene is TRBJ2-2, the V gene TRBV12-3 or TRBV12-4, with D unresolved. V dropped 2 bases and J dropped 5 bases, with 6 bases sitting between them. The CDR3 sequence is 13 residues long. This CDR3 reads CASSLNPTGELFF. CDR3 nucleotides: TGTGCCAGCAGTTTAAACCCGACCGGGGAGCTGTTTTTT.

The rearrangement joins TRBV4-1 to TRBJ2-5, with D perhaps TRBD1 or TRBD2 (6 bases each). Per the germline V gene, CDR1 is MGHRA and CDR2 is YSYEKL. The CDR3 totals 16 residues. Trimming stripped 2 bases from V and 0 bases from J, with 13 bases between. In nucleotides, the CDR3 is TGCGCCAGCAGCCAACCGCTTAGGGGGGACCAAGAGACCCAGTACTTC. This gives the protein CASSQPLRGDQETQYF.

The chain combines TRBV28 with TRBJ1-1; TRBD1 matches 8 bases. Germline trimming cut 5 bases from V and 3 bases from J; bases unmatched to any gene: 8. The germline V gene encodes CDR1 MDHEN and CDR2 SYDVKM. This CDR3 comprises 15 residues. As DNA, the CDR3 is TGTGCCAGCAGTACGGAGGACAGGGTGTACACTGAAGCTTTCTTT. Residues: CASSTEDRVYTEAFF. Supplemented by reference TRBV28 and TRBJ1-1, the full variable domain reads DVKVTQSSRYLVKRTGEKVFLECVQDMDHENMFWYRQDPGLGLRLIYFSYDVKMKEKGDIPEGYSVSREKKERFSLILESASTNQTSMYLCASSTEDRVYTEAFFGQGTRLTVV.

The chain recombines TRBV28 with TRBJ2-3; possible D gene TRBD1, 6 bases. CDR3 size: 14 residues. Between the trimmed V and J ends, which lost 5 bases and 2 bases, there was a span of 11 bases. Germline assignment: CDR1 MDHEN and CDR2 SYDVKM. For the CDR3, the DNA is TGTGCCAGCAGTCCAGGGGAGTACACAGATACGCAGTATTTT. It yields the protein CASSPGEYTDTQYF.

This clonotype has a handful of counts. The genes are TRBV27 and TRBJ2-3, with 12 bases lining up with TRBD2. Germline CDR1 reads MNHEY; CDR2 reads SMNVEV (reference sequence). V lost 5 bases and J lost 3; bases outside the gene matches: 6. The CDR3 runs to 16 residues. The CDR3 loop is CASSRPSGGATDTQYF. Here the CDR3 DNA reads TGTGCCAGCAGTCGACCTAGCGGGGGGGCTACAGATACGCAGTATTTT.

The chain carries TRBV27 and TRBJ2-7, with D maybe TRBD1 (6 bases). Germline CDR1 is MNHEY and CDR2 is SMNVEV (reference sequence). The CDR3 sequence is 14 residues long. V dropped 6 bases and J dropped 2 bases, with 14 bases sitting between them. The CDR3 DNA reads TGTGCCAGCAGATTTCACGGACAGCCCTACGAGCAGTACTTC. Residues: CASRFHGQPYEQYF.

The rearrangement uses TRBV6-1 and TRBJ2-1; D call uncertain. In germline, CDR1 is MNHNS, CDR2 SASEGT. With 7 bases removed from V and 4 bases from J, the gap between germline ends came to 11 bases. This CDR3 is built from 13 residues. CDR3 sequence (DNA): TGTGCCAGCACCGCACAGCTATACAATGAGCAGTTCTTC. Translation: CASTAQLYNEQFF.

This chain connects TRBV20-1 to TRBJ2-5; 11 nucleotides agree with TRBD2. V was clipped by 6 bases and J by 11 bases; unmatched bases: 11. This CDR3 has 13 amino acids. Germline V gene lookup returns CDR1 DFQATT and CDR2 SNEGSKA (reference sequence). Here the CDR3 reads CSARLAGNNEQYF. The CDR3 nucleotides read TGCAGTGCCCGACTAGCGGGGAACAATGAGCAGTACTTC.